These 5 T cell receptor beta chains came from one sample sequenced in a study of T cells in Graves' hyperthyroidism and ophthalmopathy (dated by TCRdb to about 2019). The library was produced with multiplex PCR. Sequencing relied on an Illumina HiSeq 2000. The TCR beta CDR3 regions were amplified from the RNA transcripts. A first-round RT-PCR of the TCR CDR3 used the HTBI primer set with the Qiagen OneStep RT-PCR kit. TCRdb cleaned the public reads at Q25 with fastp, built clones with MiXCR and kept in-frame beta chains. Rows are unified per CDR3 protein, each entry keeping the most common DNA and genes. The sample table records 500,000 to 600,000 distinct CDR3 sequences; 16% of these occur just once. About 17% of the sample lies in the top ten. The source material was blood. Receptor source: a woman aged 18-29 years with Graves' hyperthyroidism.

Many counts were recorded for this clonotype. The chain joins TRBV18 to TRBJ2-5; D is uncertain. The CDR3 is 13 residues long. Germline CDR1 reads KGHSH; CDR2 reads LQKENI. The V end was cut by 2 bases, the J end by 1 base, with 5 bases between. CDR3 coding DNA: TGTGCCAGCTCACCAGGGGTCCAAGAGACCCAGTACTTC. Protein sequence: CASSPGVQETQYF.

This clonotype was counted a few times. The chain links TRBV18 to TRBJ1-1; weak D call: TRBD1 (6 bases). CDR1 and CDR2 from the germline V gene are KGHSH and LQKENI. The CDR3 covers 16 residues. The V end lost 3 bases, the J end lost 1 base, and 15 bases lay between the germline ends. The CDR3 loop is CASSPLAAGANTEAFF. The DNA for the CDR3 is TGTGCCAGCTCACCGCTAGCCGCGGGGGCGAACACTGAAGCTTTCTTT.

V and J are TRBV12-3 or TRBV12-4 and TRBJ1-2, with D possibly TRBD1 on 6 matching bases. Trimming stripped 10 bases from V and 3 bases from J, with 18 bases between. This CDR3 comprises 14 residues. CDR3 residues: CATTSGAQHYGYTF. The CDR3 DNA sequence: TGTGCCACCACTTCGGGGGCGCAGCACTATGGCTACACCTTC.

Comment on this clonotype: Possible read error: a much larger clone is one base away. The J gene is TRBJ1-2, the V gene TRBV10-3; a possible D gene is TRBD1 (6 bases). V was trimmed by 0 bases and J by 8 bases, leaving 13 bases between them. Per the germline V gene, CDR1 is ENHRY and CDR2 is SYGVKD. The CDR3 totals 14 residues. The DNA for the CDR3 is TGTGCCATCAGTGAGTCCGCAGGGGTGATAGGCTACACCTTC. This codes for CAISESAGVIGYTF.

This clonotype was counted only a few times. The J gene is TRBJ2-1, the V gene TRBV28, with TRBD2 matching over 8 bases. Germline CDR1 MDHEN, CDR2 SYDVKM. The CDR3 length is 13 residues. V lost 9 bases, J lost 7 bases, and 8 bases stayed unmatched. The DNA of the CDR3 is TGTGCCAGTTTGGCGGGAGGTAAGAATGAGCAGTTCTTC. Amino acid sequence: CASLAGGKNEQFF.